Sequencing of this T cell receptor (beta chain) was carried out in a study of cytomegalovirus exposure and HLA in healthy donors. The wider study: Early released data had 65 million to 100 million unique TCRs, all coming from HLA-typed donors.

The CDR3 loop spans 15 amino acids. Germline lookup yields CDR1 SEHNR and CDR2 FQNEAQ (reference sequence). The ends lost 2 bases at V and 5 bases at J; junction bases unmatched: 8. PCR employed 60 Vbeta and 13 Jbeta primers. TCRdb's copy holds only in-frame clones and misses some; the assay was immunoSEQ multiplex PCR. The table includes over 80,000 clones, 60% to 75% detected once. Among the donors, all were healthy bone marrow donors. The sequencing sample was made of PBMCs. The rearrangement uses TRBV7-9 and TRBJ2-7; TRBD1 aligns across 8 bases. The receptor comes from a woman in her 70s in good health and CMV-seropositive. CDR3 coding DNA: TGTGCCAGCAGCTTAACTGGGACAGGTGGGGACGAGCAGTACTTC. Its translation is CASSLTGTGGDEQYF.